The 23 T cell receptor beta chains listed next were all sequenced from one sample in a study of cytomegalovirus exposure and HLA in healthy donors. Primers for the PCR totalled 60 Vbeta and 13 Jbeta. Sequencing used immunoSEQ multiplex PCR; TCRdb keeps in-frame clones, though not all of them. Seen here are around 220,000 clones, around 75% observed once, and the top ten hold approximately 1.9%. What was sequenced was PBMCs. Receptors were obtained from a woman in her 30s in good health and CMV-seronegative.

The V call is TRBV6-1, the J call TRBJ2-5; 16 bases are shared with TRBD2. The CDR3 runs to 17 residues. Germline trimming cut 4 bases from V and 6 bases from J; bases unmatched to any gene: 8. Per germline, CDR1 MNHNS and CDR2 SASEGT. For the CDR3, the DNA is TGTGCCAGCAGTGGGGGACTAGCGGGGGGGATCGGCCAGACCCAGTACTTC. Amino acids: CASSGGLAGGIGQTQYF.

This clone was seen a few times. This chain links TRBV6-6 with TRBJ1-1; D possibly corresponds to TRBD1 (6 bases). CDR1 and CDR2 from the germline V gene are MNHNY and SVGAGI (reference sequence). This CDR3 has 14 residues. Between the trimmed V and J ends, which lost 0 bases and 1 base, there was a span of 6 bases. CDR3 in amino acids: CASSYSTGNTEAFF. In nucleotides, the CDR3 is TGTGCCAGCAGTTACTCGACAGGGAACACTGAAGCTTTCTTT.

This clone was observed once. CDR3 DNA sequence: TGTGCCAGCAGCTGGGGTCGGGGGATGAACACTGAAGCTTTCTTT. Protein sequence: CASSWGRGMNTEAFF. The genes are TRBV5-5 and TRBJ1-1; D perhaps matches TRBD1 (5 bases). V was shortened by 3 bases and J by 0 bases, with 12 bases between the two germline ends. This CDR3 contains 15 residues. CDR1 SGHKS and CDR2 YYEKEE come from the germline V gene (reference sequence).

The chain recombines TRBV4-2 with TRBJ2-5; 14 bases match TRBD2. V lost 8 bases to trimming and J lost 7 bases; unmatched junction nucleotides: 12. The CDR3 sequence is 16 residues long. The germline V gene has CDR1 LGHNA and CDR2 YNFKEQ. The CDR3 DNA reads TGTGCCAGCGGTGCAGCGACTAGCGGGGGGGCTGGGACCCAGTACTTC. Translating it yields CASGAATSGGAGTQYF.

The gene calls are TRBV27 and TRBJ1-2; TRBD1 matches at 7 bases. The CDR3 has 15 residues. J was trimmed by 4 bases and V by 2 bases; bases with no gene match: 7. From germline, CDR1 is MNHEY and CDR2 SMNVEV (reference sequence). CDR3 bases: TGTGCCAGCAGTTTAGAGGGGGCGTCTTTCTATGGCTACACCTTC. It translates to CASSLEGASFYGYTF.

This sequence joins TRBV7-9 and TRBJ2-3; TRBD2 matches 8 bases. The CDR3 sequence is 17 residues long. The V gene end was trimmed by 8 bases and the J gene end by 0 bases; junction bases not matched to a gene: 13. The germline V gene encodes CDR1 SEHNR and CDR2 FQNEAQ (reference sequence). The CDR3 bases are TGTGCCAGCCTCGACCGGGGCGGGAGGAAAAGCACAGATACGCAGTATTTT. Its protein product is CASLDRGGRKSTDTQYF.

V is TRBV7-9 and J is TRBJ2-3; perhaps TRBD2 as D (5 bases). CDR1 is SEHNR and CDR2 is FQNEAQ in the germline V gene (reference sequence). The CDR3 length is 15 residues. V gave up 5 bases and J gave up 2 bases, with 14 bases separating them. CDR3 nucleotide sequence: TGTGCCAGCAGCCCGGTGGCCGGACTCACAGATACGCAGTATTTT. Amino acids: CASSPVAGLTDTQYF.

This chain connects TRBV19 to TRBJ1-2, with 10 bases aligning to TRBD1. In germline, CDR1 is LNHDA, CDR2 SQIVND (reference sequence). The V segment lost 4 bases and the J segment 4 bases; nucleotides outside the gene matches: 12. The CDR3 runs to 17 residues. The CDR3 region is CASSTLGTGAGLYGYTF. Here the CDR3 DNA reads TGTGCCAGTAGTACCCTTGGGACAGGGGCAGGTCTCTATGGCTACACCTTC. Complete variable domain (other parts from reference TRBV19 and TRBJ1-2): DGGITQSPKYLFRKEGQNVTLSCEQNLNHDAMYWYRQDPGQGLRLIYYSQIVNDFQKGDIAEGYSVSREKKESFPLTVTSAQKNPTAFYLCASSTLGTGAGLYGYTFGSGTRLTVV.

The chain's CDR3 is CASSYTNTGELFF. In DNA form, the CDR3 reads TGTGCCAGCAGTTATACGAACACCGGGGAGCTGTTTTTT. The chain has TRBV6-6 and TRBJ2-2; D is unclear. Germline loops: CDR1 MNHNY, CDR2 SVGAGI (reference sequence). The V gene lost 3 bases and the J gene lost 0 bases, with 2 bases spanning the gap. CDR3 length equals 13 residues.

This sequence joins TRBV9 and TRBJ2-6; 9 bases line up with TRBD1. CDR1 and CDR2 (germline): SGDLS, YYNGEE. The CDR3 has 18 residues. V trimming: 1 base; J trimming: 1 base; junction bases outside the gene matches: 6. CDR3 sequence: CASSVSGTGSSGANVLTF. CDR3 DNA: TGTGCCAGCAGCGTATCAGGGACAGGGAGTTCTGGGGCCAACGTCCTGACTTTC. Filled out from reference TRBV9 and TRBJ2-6, the complete variable domain reads DSGVTQTPKHLITATGQRVTLRCSPRSGDLSVYWYQQSLDQGLQFLIQYYNGEERAKGNILERFSAQQFPDLHSELNLSSLELGDSALYFCASSVSGTGSSGANVLTFGAGSRLTVL.

DNA for the CDR3: TGTGCCAGCAGTTTGGGTGGGACAGGGGTAGACGAGCAGTACTTC. Its translation is CASSLGGTGVDEQYF. The chain couples TRBV2 to TRBJ2-7, with TRBD1 matching over 10 bases. The germline V gene has CDR1 SNHLY and CDR2 FYNNEI. The CDR3 covers 15 residues. Trimming cost V 5 bases and J 5 bases; bases outside gene matches: 9.

This clone was recorded once. This CDR3 is CASRRGGGSYNEQFF. The CDR3 nucleotides read TGCGCCAGCAGGCGGGGCGGGGGGTCCTACAATGAGCAGTTCTTC. V and J are TRBV5-1 and TRBJ2-1; 8 nucleotides line up with TRBD2. Germline V gene lookup returns CDR1 SGHRS and CDR2 YFSETQ. The CDR3 loop spans 15 amino acids. J gave up 1 base and V 5 bases, and 5 bases lay outside the gene matches.

The gene calls are TRBV27 and TRBJ2-1; D remains unclear. The CDR3 has 14 residues. The V and J ends lost 2 bases and 1 base respectively, with 6 bases between them. Germline V lookup: CDR1 MNHEY, CDR2 SMNVEV (reference sequence). The CDR3 nucleotides are TGTGCCAGCAGTTTAATCGGGTCCTACAATGAGCAGTTCTTC. Its translation: CASSLIGSYNEQFF.

The genes are TRBV7-8 and TRBJ1-5, with 9 positions matching TRBD1. The junction had 12 bases not matched to a gene; V was cut back by 4 bases and J by 2 bases. The CDR3 has 18 amino acids. CDR1 is SGHVS, CDR2 FQNEAQ, per germline. The CDR3 DNA sequence: TGTGCCAGCAGCTCCTCACAGGGGGCAGGGTTTCGCAATCAGCCCCAGCATTTT. The encoded protein is CASSSSQGAGFRNQPQHF.

The chain couples TRBV6-5 to TRBJ2-7, with D perhaps TRBD2 (7 bases). This CDR3 is built from 15 residues. Germline V gives CDR1 MNHEY, CDR2 SVGAGI. The germline V and J ends were trimmed by 6 bases and 3 bases, with 18 bases remaining between them. CDR3 region: CASRLGGGLFYEQYF. In nucleotides, the CDR3 is TGTGCCAGCAGACTAGGCGGGGGCCTCTTCTACGAGCAGTACTTC.

To note about this clone: Other DNA sequences in the sample encode the same CDR3. The chain couples TRBV5-4 to TRBJ1-2; no definite D call. CDR3 size: 14 residues. CDR1 is SGHNT, CDR2 YYREEE, per germline (reference sequence). Trimming took off 0 bases at V and 3 bases at J, with 9 bases between the two ends. The CDR3, as DNA: TGTGCCAGCAGCTTGGGCGGGGTGGACTATGGCTACACCTTC. Its translation is CASSLGGVDYGYTF.

The chain combines TRBV25-1 with TRBJ1-1; 7 nucleotides agree with TRBD1. The germline V gene has CDR1 MGHDK and CDR2 SYGVNS. The CDR3 contains 14 residues. J was trimmed by 4 bases and V by 1 base; bases with no gene match: 3. The CDR3 loop is CASSESGGPTEAFF. The DNA for the CDR3 is TGTGCCAGCAGTGAATCAGGGGGACCCACTGAAGCTTTCTTT. Full variable domain (missing parts from reference TRBV25-1 and TRBJ1-1): EADIYQTPRYLVIGTGKKITLECSQTMGHDKMYWYQQDPGMELHLIHYSYGVNSTEKGDLSSESTVSRIRTEHFPLTLESARPSHTSQYLCASSESGGPTEAFFGQGTRLTVV.

As for this clone: In the same sample, other DNA sequences code for this CDR3. The V call is TRBV9, the J call TRBJ2-2; no reliable D call. CDR1 and CDR2 from the germline V gene are SGDLS and YYNGEE. V lost 3 bases to trimming and J lost 8 bases, with 11 bases between them. CDR3 length: 13 amino acids. The CDR3 DNA reads TGTGCCAGCAGCGCCGAAGTGAGGGGGGAGCTGTTTTTT. Amino acids: CASSAEVRGELFF.

CDR3 sequence: CASSYGERKNTEAFF. The CDR3 DNA follows: TGTGCCAGCAGTTATGGGGAGAGAAAGAACACTGAAGCTTTCTTT. This sequence joins TRBV6-5 and TRBJ1-1, with unresolved D. V was cut by 3 bases and J by 1 base, with 12 bases left in between. CDR1 is MNHEY, CDR2 SVGAGI, per germline. The CDR3 consists of 15 residues.

Regarding this clone: The junction departs from the called germline gene at one end, perhaps through a read error. This rearrangement joins TRBV5-1 to TRBJ2-3, with a weak D call TRBD1 (6 bases). This CDR3 has 15 residues. Looked up from germline, CDR1 is SGHRS and CDR2 is YFSETQ. CDR3: CASSSPLGGPDTQYF. The CDR3 DNA reads as TGTGCCAGCAGCTCACCCCTAGGGGGACCAGATACGCAGTATTTT.

The genes are TRBV2 and TRBJ1-5, with D uncertain. The V end was cut by 6 bases, the J end by 0 bases, with 9 bases between. CDR3 length: 14 amino acids. Germline lookup yields CDR1 SNHLY and CDR2 FYNNEI. DNA for the CDR3: TGTGCCAGCAGGCGGGCCAATAGCAATCAGCCCCAGCATTTT. Translation: CASRRANSNQPQHF.

For the CDR3, the DNA is TGTGCCAGCAGCGCCGACAGGTTCTCTGGAAACACCATATATTTT. It encodes CASSADRFSGNTIYF. The chain couples TRBV9 to TRBJ1-3, with a weak D call TRBD1 (6 bases). Trimming shortened V by 3 bases and J by 0 bases, and 10 bases separated the two germline ends. There are 15 residues in the CDR3. Germline-derived CDR1 and CDR2 are SGDLS and YYNGEE.

The count of this clone is one. The V call is TRBV9, the J call TRBJ1-1; 8 positions match TRBD1. Germline V CDR1 and CDR2: SGDLS, YYNGEE. V dropped 3 bases and J dropped 2; count of bases not matched to a gene: 3. CDR3 length equals 14 residues. CDR3: CASSDRGSNTEAFF. The CDR3 DNA sequence: TGTGCCAGCAGCGACAGGGGGTCCAACACTGAAGCTTTCTTT.